Reported below is one T cell receptor beta chain. This sample is drawn from a study of cytomegalovirus exposure and HLA in healthy donors. Primers for the PCR totalled 60 Vbeta and 13 Jbeta. How the authors handled the data: Approximately 87 million unique TCR beta chains, roughly 12 million shared, were counted in a later analysis. The method was immunoSEQ multiplex PCR; TCRdb's version includes in-frame clones alone and lacks a portion of them. The D gene and trimming were derived from the DNA, and the V and J assignments and clone size from that table. With roughly 120,000 clones in the sample, the ten largest clones hold roughly 2%. The CDR3 has 17 residues. The junction had 9 bases not matched to a gene; V was cut back by 1 base and J by 7 bases. Germline CDR1 SGHDT, CDR2 YYEEEE.

The sequence was obtained from a man aged 35-49 years in good health and CMV-seronegative. The V gene is TRBV5-6, the J gene TRBJ2-2; TRBD2 aligns across 11 bases. Sequenced: PBMCs. In DNA, the CDR3 is TGTGCCAGCAGCTTGCGCACTAGCGGGAGAAGTGTCGGGGAGCTGTTTTTT. Residues: CASSLRTSGRSVGELFF.